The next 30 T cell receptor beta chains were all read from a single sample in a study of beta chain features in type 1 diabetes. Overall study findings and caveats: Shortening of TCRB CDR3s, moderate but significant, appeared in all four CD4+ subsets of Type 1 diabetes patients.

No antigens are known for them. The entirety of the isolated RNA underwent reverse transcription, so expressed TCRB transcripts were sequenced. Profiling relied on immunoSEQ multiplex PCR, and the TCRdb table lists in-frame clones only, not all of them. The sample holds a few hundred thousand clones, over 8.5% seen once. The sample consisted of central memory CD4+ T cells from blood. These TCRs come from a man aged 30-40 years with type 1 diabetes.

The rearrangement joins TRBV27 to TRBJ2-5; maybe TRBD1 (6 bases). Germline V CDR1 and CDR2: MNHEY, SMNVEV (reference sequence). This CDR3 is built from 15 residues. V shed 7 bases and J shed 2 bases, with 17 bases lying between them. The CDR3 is CASTRNGQRQETQYF. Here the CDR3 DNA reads TGTGCCAGCACTCGAAACGGACAGAGACAAGAGACCCAGTACTTC.

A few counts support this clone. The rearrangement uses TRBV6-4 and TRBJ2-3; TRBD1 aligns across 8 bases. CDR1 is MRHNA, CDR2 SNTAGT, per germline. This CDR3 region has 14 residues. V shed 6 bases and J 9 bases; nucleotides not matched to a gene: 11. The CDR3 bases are TGTGCCAGCAGCCAGGACAGGGCCTTTGGGACGCAGTATTTT. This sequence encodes CASSQDRAFGTQYF.

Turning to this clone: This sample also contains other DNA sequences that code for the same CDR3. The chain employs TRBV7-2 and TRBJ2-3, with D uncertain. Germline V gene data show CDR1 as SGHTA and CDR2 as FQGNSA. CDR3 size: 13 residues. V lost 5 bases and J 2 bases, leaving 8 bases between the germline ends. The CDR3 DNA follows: TGTGCCAGCAGCCCAGCCCCCACAGATACGCAGTATTTT. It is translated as CASSPAPTDTQYF.

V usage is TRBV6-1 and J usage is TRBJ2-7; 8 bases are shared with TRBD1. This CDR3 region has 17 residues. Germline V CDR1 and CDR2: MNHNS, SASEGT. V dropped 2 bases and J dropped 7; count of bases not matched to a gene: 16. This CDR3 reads CASSEYMRAGGAKEQYF. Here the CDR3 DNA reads TGTGCCAGCAGTGAATACATGCGGGCAGGGGGCGCGAAAGAGCAGTACTTC.

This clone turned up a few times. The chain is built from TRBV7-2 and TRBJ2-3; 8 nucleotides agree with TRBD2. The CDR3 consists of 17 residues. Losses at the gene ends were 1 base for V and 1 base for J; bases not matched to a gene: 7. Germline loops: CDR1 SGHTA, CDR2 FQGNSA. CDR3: CASSLEVAGSGTDTQYF. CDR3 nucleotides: TGTGCCAGCAGCTTAGAAGTAGCGGGGAGCGGCACAGATACGCAGTATTTT.

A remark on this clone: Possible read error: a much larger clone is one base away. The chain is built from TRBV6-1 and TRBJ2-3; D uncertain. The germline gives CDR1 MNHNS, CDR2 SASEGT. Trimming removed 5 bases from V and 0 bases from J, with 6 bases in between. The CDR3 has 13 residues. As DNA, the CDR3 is TGTGCCAGCAGTTCCCCTAGCACAGATACGCAGTATTTT. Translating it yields CASSSPSTDTQYF.

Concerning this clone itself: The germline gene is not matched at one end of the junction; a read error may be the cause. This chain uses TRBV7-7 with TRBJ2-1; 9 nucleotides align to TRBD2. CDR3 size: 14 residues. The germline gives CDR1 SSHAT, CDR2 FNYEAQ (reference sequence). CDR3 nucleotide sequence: TGTGCTAGCAGCGGGACTAGCTGGTACAATGAGCAGTTCTTC. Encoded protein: CASSGTSWYNEQFF. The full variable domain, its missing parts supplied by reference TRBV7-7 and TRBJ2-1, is GAGVSQSPRYKVTKRGQDVTLRCDPISSHATLYWYQQALGQGPEFLTYFNYEAQPDKSGLPSDRFSAERPEGSISTLTIQRTEQRDSAMYRCASSGTSWYNEQFFGPGTRLTVL.

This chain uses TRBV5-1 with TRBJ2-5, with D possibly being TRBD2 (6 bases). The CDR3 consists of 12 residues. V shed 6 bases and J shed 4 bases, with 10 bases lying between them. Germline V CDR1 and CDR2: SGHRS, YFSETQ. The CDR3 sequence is CASTKEGETQYF. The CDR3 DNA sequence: TGCGCCAGCACTAAGGAGGGAGAGACCCAGTACTTC.

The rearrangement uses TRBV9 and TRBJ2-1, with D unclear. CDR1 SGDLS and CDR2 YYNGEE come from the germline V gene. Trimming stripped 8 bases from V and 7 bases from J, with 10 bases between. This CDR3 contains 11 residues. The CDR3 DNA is TGTGCCAGTTTCAACGGGAATGAGCAGTTCTTC. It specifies CASFNGNEQFF. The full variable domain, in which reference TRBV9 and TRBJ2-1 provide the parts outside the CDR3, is DSGVTQTPKHLITATGQRVTLRCSPRSGDLSVYWYQQSLDQGLQFLIQYYNGEERAKGNILERFSAQQFPDLHSELNLSSLELGDSALYFCASFNGNEQFFGPGTRLTVL.

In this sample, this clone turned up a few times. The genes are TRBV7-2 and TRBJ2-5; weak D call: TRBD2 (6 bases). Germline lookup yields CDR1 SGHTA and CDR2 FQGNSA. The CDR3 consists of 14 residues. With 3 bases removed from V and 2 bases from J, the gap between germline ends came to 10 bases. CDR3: CASSLGGTQETQYF. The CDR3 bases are TGTGCCAGCAGCTTGGGCGGGACTCAAGAGACCCAGTACTTC.

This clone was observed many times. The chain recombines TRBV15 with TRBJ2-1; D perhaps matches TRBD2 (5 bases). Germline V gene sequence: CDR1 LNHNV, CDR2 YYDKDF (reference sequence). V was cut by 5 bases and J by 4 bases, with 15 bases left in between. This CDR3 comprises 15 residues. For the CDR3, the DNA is TGTGCCACCAGCGGGAGAAGCGGCGGATACAATGAGCAGTTCTTC. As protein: CATSGRSGGYNEQFF. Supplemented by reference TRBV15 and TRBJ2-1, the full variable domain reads DAMVIQNPRYQVTQFGKPVTLSCSQTLNHNVMYWYQQKSSQAPKLLFHYYDKDFNNEADTPDNFQSRRPNTSFCFLDIRSPGLGDTAMYLCATSGRSGGYNEQFFGPGTRLTVL.

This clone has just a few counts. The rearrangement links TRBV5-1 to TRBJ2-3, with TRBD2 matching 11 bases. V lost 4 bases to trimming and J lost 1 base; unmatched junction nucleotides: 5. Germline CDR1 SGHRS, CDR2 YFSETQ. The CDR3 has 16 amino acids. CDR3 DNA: TGCGCCAGCAGCGTGGGACTAGCGGAGCGCACAGATACGCAGTATTTT. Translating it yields CASSVGLAERTDTQYF.

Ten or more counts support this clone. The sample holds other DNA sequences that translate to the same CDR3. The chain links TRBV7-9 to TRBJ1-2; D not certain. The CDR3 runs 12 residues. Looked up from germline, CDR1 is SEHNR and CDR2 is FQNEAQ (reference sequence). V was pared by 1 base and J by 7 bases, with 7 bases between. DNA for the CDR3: TGTGCCAGCAGCTTAGAGAGTGGTGGCTACACCTTC. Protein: CASSLESGGYTF.

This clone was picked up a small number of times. The CDR3 reads CASSVLYQETQYF. In DNA, the CDR3 is TGTGCCAGCAGTGTACTGTATCAGGAGACCCAGTACTTC. J is TRBJ2-5 and V is TRBV2; D not certain. Germline V gene lookup returns CDR1 SNHLY and CDR2 FYNNEI. With 4 bases removed from V and 5 bases from J, the gap between germline ends came to 11 bases. CDR3 length equals 13 residues.

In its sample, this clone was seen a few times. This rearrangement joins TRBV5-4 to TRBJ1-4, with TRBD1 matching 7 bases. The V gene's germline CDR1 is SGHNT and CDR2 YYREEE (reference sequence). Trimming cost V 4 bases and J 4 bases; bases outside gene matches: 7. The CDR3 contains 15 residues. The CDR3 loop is CASSQGGRINEKLFF. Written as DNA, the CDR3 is TGTGCCAGCAGCCAGGGGGGACGGATTAATGAAAAACTGTTTTTT.

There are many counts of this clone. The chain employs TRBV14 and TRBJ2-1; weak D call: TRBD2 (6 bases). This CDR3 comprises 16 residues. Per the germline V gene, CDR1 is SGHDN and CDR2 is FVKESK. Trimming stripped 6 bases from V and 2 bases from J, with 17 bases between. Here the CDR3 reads CASSNLRGGTYNEQFF. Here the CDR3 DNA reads TGTGCCAGCAGTAATTTGCGCGGCGGGACCTACAATGAGCAGTTCTTC.

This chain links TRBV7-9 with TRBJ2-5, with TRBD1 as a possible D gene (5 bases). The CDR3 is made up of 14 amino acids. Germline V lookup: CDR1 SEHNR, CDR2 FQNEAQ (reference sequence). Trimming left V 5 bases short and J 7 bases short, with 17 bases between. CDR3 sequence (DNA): TGTGCCAGCAGCCGCCCAGGGTACAAAGCGACCCAGTACTTC. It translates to CASSRPGYKATQYF.

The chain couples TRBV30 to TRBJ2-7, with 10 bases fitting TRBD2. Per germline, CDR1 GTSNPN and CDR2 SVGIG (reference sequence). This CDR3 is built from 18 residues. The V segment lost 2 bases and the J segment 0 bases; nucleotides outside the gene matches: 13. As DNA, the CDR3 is TGTGCCTGGAGTCCCCTGGGTAGCGGGAGGATGGGCTCCTACGAGCAGTACTTC. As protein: CAWSPLGSGRMGSYEQYF.

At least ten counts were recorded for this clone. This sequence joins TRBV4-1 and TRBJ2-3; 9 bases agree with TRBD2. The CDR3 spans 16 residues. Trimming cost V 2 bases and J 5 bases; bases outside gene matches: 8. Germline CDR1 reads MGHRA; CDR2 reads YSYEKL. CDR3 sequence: CASSQLAGLAGDTQYF. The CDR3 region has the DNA TGCGCCAGCAGCCAACTAGCGGGGCTGGCCGGAGATACGCAGTATTTT.

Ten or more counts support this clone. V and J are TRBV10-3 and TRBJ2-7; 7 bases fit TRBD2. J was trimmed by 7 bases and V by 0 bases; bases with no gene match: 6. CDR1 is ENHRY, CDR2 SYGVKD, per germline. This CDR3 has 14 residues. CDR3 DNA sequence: TGTGCCATCAGTGAGTCGGCTAGCGGAATGGAGCAGTACTTC. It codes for CAISESASGMEQYF.

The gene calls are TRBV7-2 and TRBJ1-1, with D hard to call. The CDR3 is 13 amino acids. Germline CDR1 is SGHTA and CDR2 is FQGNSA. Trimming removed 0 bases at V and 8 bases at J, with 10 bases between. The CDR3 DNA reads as TGTGCCAGCAGCTTAGCAACCGGGTTGGAAGCTTTCTTT. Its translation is CASSLATGLEAFF. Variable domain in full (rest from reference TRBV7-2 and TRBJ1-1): GAGVSQSPSNKVTEKGKDVELRCDPISGHTALYWYRQSLGQGLEFLIYFQGNSAPDKSGLPSDRFSAERTGGSVSTLTIQRTQQEDSAVYLCASSLATGLEAFFGQGTRLTVV.

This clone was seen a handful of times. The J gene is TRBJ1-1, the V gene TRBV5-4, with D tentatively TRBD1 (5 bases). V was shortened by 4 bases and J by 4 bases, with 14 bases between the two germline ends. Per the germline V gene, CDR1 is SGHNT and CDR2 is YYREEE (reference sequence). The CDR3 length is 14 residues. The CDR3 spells CASSPRSTATEAFF. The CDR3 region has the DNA TGTGCCAGCAGCCCACGCTCGACAGCCACTGAAGCTTTCTTT.

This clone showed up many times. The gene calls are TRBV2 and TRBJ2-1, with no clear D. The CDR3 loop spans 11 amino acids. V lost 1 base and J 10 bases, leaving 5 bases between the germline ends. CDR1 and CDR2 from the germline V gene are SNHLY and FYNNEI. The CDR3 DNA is TGTGCCAGCAGTGAAGAAAGAGAGCAGTTCTTC. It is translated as CASSEEREQFF. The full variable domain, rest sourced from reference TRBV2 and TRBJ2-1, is EPEVTQTPSHQVTQMGQEVILRCVPISNHLYFYWYRQILGQKVEFLVSFYNNEISEKSEIFDDQFSVERPDGSNFTLKIRSTKLEDSAMYFCASSEEREQFFGPGTRLTVL.

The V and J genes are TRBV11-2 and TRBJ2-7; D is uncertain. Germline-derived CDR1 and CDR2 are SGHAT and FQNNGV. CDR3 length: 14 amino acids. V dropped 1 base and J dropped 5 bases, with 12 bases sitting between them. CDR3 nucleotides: TGTGCCAGCAGCTTAGGCATAGTGGGCAACGAGCAGTACTTC. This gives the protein CASSLGIVGNEQYF.

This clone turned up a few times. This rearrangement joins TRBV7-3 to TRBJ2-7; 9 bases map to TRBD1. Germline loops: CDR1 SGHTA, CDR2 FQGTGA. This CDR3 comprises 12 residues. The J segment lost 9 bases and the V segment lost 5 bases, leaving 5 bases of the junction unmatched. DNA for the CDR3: TGTGCCAGCAGCCCGGGACAGGGCCCGCAGTACTTC. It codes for CASSPGQGPQYF.

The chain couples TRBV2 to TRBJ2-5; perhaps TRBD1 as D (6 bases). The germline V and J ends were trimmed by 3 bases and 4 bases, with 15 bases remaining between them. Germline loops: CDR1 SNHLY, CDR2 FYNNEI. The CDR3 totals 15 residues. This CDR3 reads CASSDPTGFGETQYF. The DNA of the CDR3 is TGTGCCAGCAGTGATCCTACAGGGTTCGGAGAGACCCAGTACTTC.

This CDR3 is CASTVGVINYGYTF. In DNA form, the CDR3 reads TGTGCCAGTACGGTAGGGGTGATAAACTATGGCTACACCTTC. The V and J genes are TRBV19 and TRBJ1-2; maybe TRBD1 (5 bases). The germline CDR1 and CDR2 sequences are LNHDA and SQIVND (reference sequence). The CDR3 is made up of 14 amino acids. Trimming removed 7 bases at V and 2 bases at J, with 14 bases between.

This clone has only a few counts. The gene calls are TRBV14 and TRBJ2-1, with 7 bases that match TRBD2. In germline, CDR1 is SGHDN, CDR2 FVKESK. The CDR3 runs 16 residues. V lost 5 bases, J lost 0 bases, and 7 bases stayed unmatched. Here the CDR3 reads CASSSLGGSSYNEQFF. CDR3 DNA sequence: TGTGCCAGCAGCTCCCTTGGCGGGAGCTCCTACAATGAGCAGTTCTTC.

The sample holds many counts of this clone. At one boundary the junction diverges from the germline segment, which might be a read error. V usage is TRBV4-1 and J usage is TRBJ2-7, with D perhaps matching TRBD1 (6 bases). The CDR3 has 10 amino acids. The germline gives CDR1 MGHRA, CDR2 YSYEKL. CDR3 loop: CASAVATGPF. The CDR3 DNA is TGCGCCAGCGCGGTGGCTACAGGGCCTTTC.

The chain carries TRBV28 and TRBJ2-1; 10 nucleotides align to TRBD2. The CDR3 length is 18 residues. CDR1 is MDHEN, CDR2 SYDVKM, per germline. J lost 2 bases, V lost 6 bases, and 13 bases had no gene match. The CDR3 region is CASRGSGRASVAYNEQFF. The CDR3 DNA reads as TGTGCCAGCAGGGGCAGCGGGAGGGCCTCTGTAGCCTACAATGAGCAGTTCTTC.